Many counts were recorded for the clone carrying this TCR beta chain. Its antigen is undetermined. The sample is drawn from a study of regulatory T cells in long-lasting Graves disease. Study findings and constraints: The study found TRBV28, TRBJ1-2 and TRBJ2-5 favored in persistent disease. Those with persistent disease had in common more public clonotypes (roughly 3,000) than new patients (about 970).

Arm-PCR of CDR3 regions and iRepertoire HTBI primers were used to build TCR beta libraries. TCRdb reprocessed the multiplex PCR reads via MiXCR and lists one record per CDR3 protein. There are more than 650,000 distinct CDR3 sequences in the sample; about 32% occur only once, and 40% to 55% lies in the top ten. There are 16 residues in the CDR3. Trimming at V came to 5 bases and at J to 3 bases, leaving 11 bases not matched to a gene. The time point was: persistent/refractory GD, antithyroid drugs over 5 years with positive TRAb. Making the TCR library involved RNA that had been extracted from PBMCs.

The clonotype comes from a female donor with Graves disease. This chain connects TRBV12-3 or TRBV12-4 to TRBJ2-7, with 9 bases identical to TRBD1. Sequenced here: peripheral blood mononuclear cells (PBMCs), sampled when the disease was refractory, from a patient treated with antithyroid drugs. The CDR3 DNA follows: TGTGCCAGCAGTCAACTTACAGGGGGCCAAAACTACGAGCAGTACTTC. This codes for CASSQLTGGQNYEQYF.